Only a few counts were recorded for the clone carrying this T cell receptor (beta chain). Method: immunoSEQ multiplex PCR; TCRdb's copy keeps in-frame clones and lacks some. The sample contains 100,000 to 150,000 clones, around 85% of which appear only once. CDR1 KGHSH and CDR2 LQKENI come from the germline V gene. The ends lost 4 bases at V and 8 bases at J; junction bases unmatched: 11. The CDR3 covers 16 residues. The data are from a study of blood T cell repertoires in COVID-19. About the research overall: PBMCs, B-cell-depleted T cells, or T cells were the source of the cDNA or gDNA that made up the material.

The rearrangement links TRBV18 to TRBJ1-2; 12 nucleotides line up with TRBD1. The receptor comes from a woman at least 80 years old with COVID-19, enrolled during active disease. Specimen: peripheral blood. CDR3 amino acids: CASSHSPGQGAQGYTF. DNA of the CDR3: TGTGCCAGCTCACACTCACCGGGACAGGGGGCGCAAGGCTACACCTTC.